The 21 T cell receptor beta chains below come from one sample, sequenced in a study of cytomegalovirus exposure and HLA in healthy donors. Assay used: immunoSEQ multiplex PCR; TCRdb lists only in-frame clones, some missing. The sample carries 110,000 or so clones, approximately 91% recorded once. Sequencing input: PBMCs. These receptors were collected from a man between 18 and 29 years old in good health and CMV-seropositive.

In this sample, this clone turned up once. CDR3 loop: CASSFYGYEQYF. The CDR3, as DNA: TGTGCCAGCAGCTTCTACGGCTACGAGCAGTACTTC. The chain uses TRBV5-6 and TRBJ2-7; no clear D gene. This CDR3 has 12 amino acids. V lost 2 bases and J lost 3, with 6 bases in between. In germline, CDR1 is SGHDT, CDR2 YYEEEE.

This clone was detected once. The gene calls are TRBV5-1 and TRBJ2-3; 8 positions match TRBD2. Germline V lookup: CDR1 SGHRS, CDR2 YFSETQ. The V gene end was trimmed by 0 bases and the J gene end by 4 bases; junction bases not matched to a gene: 4. The length of the CDR3 is 15 residues. The CDR3 is CASSLGLAGPDTQYF. The DNA for the CDR3 is TGCGCCAGCAGCTTGGGGCTAGCGGGCCCAGATACGCAGTATTTT.

The chain is built from TRBV5-5 and TRBJ1-5; tentatively, D is TRBD1 (5 bases). The germline V and J ends were trimmed by 4 bases and 4 bases, with 15 bases remaining between them. Germline V gives CDR1 SGHKS, CDR2 YYEKEE (reference sequence). This CDR3 is 15 amino acids long. This CDR3 is CASSITGGLNQPQHF. CDR3 nucleotides: TGTGCCAGCAGCATTACCGGGGGGTTGAATCAGCCCCAGCATTTT.

The table lists this clone with a few counts. The chain has TRBV5-4 and TRBJ2-7, with 10 bases aligning to TRBD1. Per germline, CDR1 SGHNT and CDR2 YYREEE (reference sequence). This CDR3 has 13 amino acids. V lost 3 bases and J lost 3; bases outside the gene matches: 0. The CDR3 DNA sequence: TGTGCCAGCAGCTGGACAGGGGGCTACGAGCAGTACTTC. Its protein is CASSWTGGYEQYF.

The V gene is TRBV5-6, the J gene TRBJ1-2, with 7 positions matching TRBD1. CDR3 length equals 15 residues. With 2 bases clipped from V and 2 bases from J, the junction kept 6 bases outside the gene matches. In germline, CDR1 is SGHDT, CDR2 YYEEEE. As DNA, the CDR3 is TGTGCCAGCAGCTTCGGGACAGCAGCCAACTATGGCTACACCTTC. It specifies CASSFGTAANYGYTF.

This chain connects TRBV2 to TRBJ1-1, with D possibly matching TRBD1 (5 bases). The CDR3 contains 13 residues. V was clipped by 11 bases and J by 0 bases, with 13 bases between them. The germline V gene has CDR1 SNHLY and CDR2 FYNNEI. Here the CDR3 DNA reads TGTGCCGGGGCAGGCAGAATGAACACTGAAGCTTTCTTT. Protein: CAGAGRMNTEAFF.

The rearrangement joins TRBV15 to TRBJ2-3, with a possible D match to TRBD2 (5 bases). The germline CDR1 and CDR2 sequences are LNHNV and YYDKDF (reference sequence). The CDR3 contains 16 residues. V lost 0 bases and J 6 bases, leaving 16 bases between the germline ends. The DNA for the CDR3 is TGTGCCACCAGCAGAGATCACCCTAGCTCCTGGGATACGCAGTATTTT. As protein: CATSRDHPSSWDTQYF.

The J gene is TRBJ2-1, the V gene TRBV19; 9 nucleotides match TRBD2. The germline CDR1 and CDR2 sequences are LNHDA and SQIVND (reference sequence). CDR3 length: 14 amino acids. The V segment lost 3 bases and the J segment 7 bases; nucleotides outside the gene matches: 4. The CDR3 region is CASSISGGSNEQFF. CDR3 nucleotides: TGTGCCAGTAGTATCAGCGGGGGGTCAAATGAGCAGTTCTTC.

The chain has TRBV5-1 and TRBJ1-6; D ambiguous. V was cut by 4 bases and J by 7 bases, with 9 bases left in between. CDR3 length: 13 amino acids. CDR1 and CDR2 (germline): SGHRS, YFSETQ. DNA for the CDR3: TGCGCCAGCAGCGGGGAGGTAAATTCACCCCTCCACTTT. It encodes CASSGEVNSPLHF.

This clone was counted once. The V gene is TRBV28, the J gene TRBJ2-7, with a tentative D call TRBD1 (6 bases). The V end lost 8 bases, the J end lost 2 bases, and 10 bases lay between the germline ends. The germline V gene encodes CDR1 MDHEN and CDR2 SYDVKM. The CDR3 loop spans 12 amino acids. CDR3 in DNA: TGTGCCAGCCGGGACAAACCCTACGAGCAGTACTTC. Amino acid sequence: CASRDKPYEQYF. Full variable domain (missing parts from reference TRBV28 and TRBJ2-7): DVKVTQSSRYLVKRTGEKVFLECVQDMDHENMFWYRQDPGLGLRLIYFSYDVKMKEKGDIPEGYSVSREKKERFSLILESASTNQTSMYLCASRDKPYEQYFGPGTRLTVT.

The rearrangement uses TRBV5-1 and TRBJ1-6; no firm D call. CDR1 and CDR2 (germline): SGHRS, YFSETQ. Between the trimmed V and J ends, which lost 2 bases and 7 bases, there was a span of 4 bases. The CDR3 runs 12 residues. The CDR3 loop is CASSFENSPLHF. CDR3 DNA sequence: TGCGCCAGCAGCTTCGAGAATTCACCCCTCCACTTT.

This chain links TRBV19 with TRBJ1-4; no definite D call. The ends were cut back, 7 bases at V and 8 bases at J, with 23 bases in the middle. This CDR3 contains 16 residues. Germline V gene data show CDR1 as LNHDA and CDR2 as SQIVND (reference sequence). The CDR3 nucleotides read TGTGCCAGTACAACTAACCGGAGACGGGGATCCGAAAAACTGTTTTTT. Its translation: CASTTNRRRGSEKLFF.

The gene calls are TRBV5-1 and TRBJ2-7; 8 bases match TRBD1. V trimming: 3 bases; J trimming: 0 bases; junction bases outside the gene matches: 2. From germline, CDR1 is SGHRS and CDR2 YFSETQ. This CDR3 is built from 14 residues. CDR3 amino acids: CASSWDRRSYEQYF. The CDR3, as DNA: TGCGCCAGCAGCTGGGACAGGCGCTCCTACGAGCAGTACTTC.

The gene calls are TRBV6-1 and TRBJ2-2; a weak D match, TRBD2 (5 bases). CDR3 length: 14 residues. The germline CDR1 and CDR2 sequences are MNHNS and SASEGT. Deletions cut 4 bases from V and 1 base from J, with 7 bases between. The CDR3 nucleotides are TGTGCCAGCAGTGCCACTAGGAACACCGGGGAGCTGTTTTTT. This translates into CASSATRNTGELFF.

This rearrangement joins TRBV15 to TRBJ2-5, with a weak D call TRBD2 (7 bases). The length of the CDR3 is 15 residues. The V and J ends lost 0 bases and 7 bases respectively, with 15 bases between them. The germline V gene has CDR1 LNHNV and CDR2 YYDKDF (reference sequence). DNA for the CDR3: TGTGCCACCAGCAGAGACGGGGGGCCTGTAGTGACCCAGTACTTC. Protein: CATSRDGGPVVTQYF.

The chain recombines TRBV5-1 with TRBJ2-1; the D is unclear. V lost 0 bases and J lost 2, with 18 bases in between. The germline gives CDR1 SGHRS, CDR2 YFSETQ. This CDR3 has 18 amino acids. The CDR3 here is CASSLAVASLGPYNEQFF. CDR3 DNA sequence: TGCGCCAGCAGCTTGGCCGTGGCCTCCTTGGGCCCCTACAATGAGCAGTTCTTC.

The rearrangement uses TRBV5-1 and TRBJ1-1; D may be TRBD1 (5 bases). CDR1 and CDR2 (germline): SGHRS, YFSETQ. CDR3 length: 15 residues. The germline V and J ends were trimmed by 2 bases and 0 bases, with 11 bases remaining between them. CDR3 region: CASSFGAGLNTEAFF. DNA of the CDR3: TGCGCCAGCAGCTTCGGGGCGGGACTGAACACTGAAGCTTTCTTT.

The rearrangement joins TRBV4-3 to TRBJ2-1, with D possibly TRBD2 on 7 matching bases. CDR1 is LGHNA and CDR2 is YSLEER in the germline V gene. This CDR3 has 14 amino acids. V was clipped by 4 bases and J by 2 bases, with 9 bases between them. The CDR3 coding sequence is TGCGCCAGCAGCCGGGGGGGCCCCTACAATGAGCAGTTCTTC. This sequence encodes CASSRGGPYNEQFF.

The rearrangement joins TRBV4-1 to TRBJ1-6; D gene uncertain. From germline, CDR1 is MGHRA and CDR2 YSYEKL. The CDR3 consists of 15 residues. V was shortened by 4 bases and J by 0 bases, with 7 bases between the two germline ends. The CDR3, as DNA: TGCGCCAGCAGCCCGAGTATCTCCTATAATTCACCCCTCCACTTT. Its protein product is CASSPSISYNSPLHF.

This rearrangement joins TRBV2 to TRBJ2-5; 10 bases align to TRBD1. V lost 4 bases to trimming and J lost 2 bases; unmatched junction nucleotides: 4. CDR3 length: 15 residues. Germline V lookup: CDR1 SNHLY, CDR2 FYNNEI. The CDR3 loop reads CASSGDRGSQETQYF. The CDR3 DNA follows: TGTGCCAGCAGTGGGGACAGGGGAAGTCAAGAGACCCAGTACTTC.

The J gene is TRBJ2-7, the V gene TRBV29-1, with TRBD1 identical over 11 bases. The V and J ends lost 4 bases and 5 bases, in that order; junction bases with no gene match: 16. Germline V CDR1 and CDR2: SQVTM, ANQGSEA. The CDR3 is 17 amino acids. The CDR3 nucleotides read TGCAGCGTTGTTTTAACCGGGACAGGGGGATCTTGGGACGAGCAGTACTTC. Its protein product is CSVVLTGTGGSWDEQYF.